This TCR beta chain was profiled in a study of T cell changes during pregnancy in multiple sclerosis. Data came from immunoSEQ multiplex PCR; TCRdb stores just in-frame clones and leaves some out. Of fewer than 80,000 clones detected, around 89% appear once; the ten largest clones hold around 0.9%. The source material was peripheral blood, sampled in the first trimester of pregnancy. The clonotype originates from a female donor in good health, enrolled as a control in a pregnancy study.

CDR3 protein: CASSQKTSGNPSNEQFF. Written as DNA, the CDR3 is TGCGCCAGCAGTCAAAAGACTAGCGGGAATCCTTCCAATGAGCAGTTCTTC. V usage is TRBV23-1 and J usage is TRBJ2-1, with 11 bases aligning to TRBD2. TRBV23-1 is an ORF for which the function is uncertain. The trim removed 2 bases at V and 6 bases at J, leaving 9 bases unmatched. This CDR3 is built from 17 residues.